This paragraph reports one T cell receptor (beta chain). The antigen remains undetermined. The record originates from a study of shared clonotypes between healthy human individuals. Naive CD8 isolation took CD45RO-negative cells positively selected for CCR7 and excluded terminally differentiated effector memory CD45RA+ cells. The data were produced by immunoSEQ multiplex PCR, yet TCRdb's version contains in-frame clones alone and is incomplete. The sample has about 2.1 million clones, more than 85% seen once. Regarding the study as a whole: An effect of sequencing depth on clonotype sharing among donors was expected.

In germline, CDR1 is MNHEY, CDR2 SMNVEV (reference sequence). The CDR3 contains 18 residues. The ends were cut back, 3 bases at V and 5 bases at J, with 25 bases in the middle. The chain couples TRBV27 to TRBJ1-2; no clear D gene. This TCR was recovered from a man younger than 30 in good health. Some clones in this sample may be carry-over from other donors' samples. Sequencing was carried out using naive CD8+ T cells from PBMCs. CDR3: CASSFLTNPPGVGYGYTF. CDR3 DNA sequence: TGTGCCAGCAGTTTCCTTACAAATCCCCCGGGCGTCGGGTATGGCTACACCTTC.